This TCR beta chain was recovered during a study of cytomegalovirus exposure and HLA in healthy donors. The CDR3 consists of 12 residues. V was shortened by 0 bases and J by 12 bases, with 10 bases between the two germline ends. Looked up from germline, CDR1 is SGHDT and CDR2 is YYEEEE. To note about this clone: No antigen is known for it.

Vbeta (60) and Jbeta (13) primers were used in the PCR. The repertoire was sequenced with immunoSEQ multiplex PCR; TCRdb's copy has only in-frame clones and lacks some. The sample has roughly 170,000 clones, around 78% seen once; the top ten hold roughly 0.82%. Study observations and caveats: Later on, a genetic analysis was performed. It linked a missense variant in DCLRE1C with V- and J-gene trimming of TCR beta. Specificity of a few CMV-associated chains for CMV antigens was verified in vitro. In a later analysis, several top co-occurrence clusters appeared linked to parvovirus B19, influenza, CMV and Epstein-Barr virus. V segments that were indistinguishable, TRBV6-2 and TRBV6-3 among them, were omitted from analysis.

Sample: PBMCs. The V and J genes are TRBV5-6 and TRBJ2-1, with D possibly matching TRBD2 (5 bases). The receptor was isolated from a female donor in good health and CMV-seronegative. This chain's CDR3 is CASSLVGIGQFF. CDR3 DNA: TGTGCCAGCAGCTTGGTCGGGATAGGGCAGTTCTTC.